The 17 T cell receptor beta chains below come from one sample, sequenced in a study of Ad26.COV2.S vaccination and SARS-CoV-2 variants. Measured with immunoSEQ multiplex PCR; TCRdb has only the in-frame clones, and not every one. The sample has approximately 450,000 clones, approximately 90% seen once. Treatment reported: around 19 received Ad26.COV2.S at low or high dose, single or two shots; roughly five received placebo; per-sample allocation not given. Day 63 after the first injection of vaccine or placebo was the sampling time. The specimen was peripheral blood, collected in a trial of Ad26.COV2.S vaccine versus placebo. The origin of the receptors is a person aged 18 to 59 who received the Ad26.COV2.S COVID-19 vaccine or a placebo.

J is TRBJ2-3 and V is TRBV11-2; 7 positions agree with TRBD1. Unmatched junction bases numbered 4, after V lost 1 base and J lost 9 bases. The CDR3 loop spans 13 amino acids. In germline, CDR1 is SGHAT, CDR2 FQNNGV. The chain's CDR3 is CASSLATGRTQYF. CDR3 bases: TGTGCCAGCAGCTTAGCGACAGGGAGAACGCAGTATTTT.

The CDR3 DNA is TGTGCCTGGAGCCCCGGGGGGACTGAAGCTTTCTTT. Its translation is CAWSPGGTEAFF. The J gene is TRBJ1-1, the V gene TRBV30; D might be TRBD1 (5 bases). The CDR3 is 12 amino acids. Germline V lookup: CDR1 GTSNPN, CDR2 SVGIG (reference sequence). V lost 3 bases and J lost 5, with 10 bases in between.

This chain uses TRBV9 with TRBJ2-7; D gene ambiguous. Per germline, CDR1 SGDLS and CDR2 YYNGEE. The CDR3 is 15 amino acids. V shed 0 bases and J shed 3 bases, with 13 bases lying between them. In DNA form, the CDR3 reads TGTGCCAGCAGCGTAGGATGGGCCCCGGGCTACGAGCAGTACTTC. Amino acids: CASSVGWAPGYEQYF.

As DNA, the CDR3 is TGTGCCAGCAGCTTGGCCGGTTTGCTGGGCCACGAGCAGTACTTC. It encodes CASSLAGLLGHEQYF. V and J are TRBV5-4 and TRBJ2-7; D ambiguous. Germline-derived CDR1 and CDR2 are SGHNT and YYREEE (reference sequence). The CDR3 spans 15 residues. The V end lost 0 bases, the J end lost 5 bases, and 15 bases lay between the germline ends.

This chain connects TRBV9 to TRBJ1-2; no definite D call. This CDR3 spans 12 amino acids. Per the germline V gene, CDR1 is SGDLS and CDR2 is YYNGEE. Between the trimmed V and J ends, which lost 4 bases and 3 bases, there was a span of 7 bases. The CDR3 reads CASSFTDYGYTF. CDR3 DNA sequence: TGTGCCAGCAGCTTCACTGACTATGGCTACACCTTC.

This clone came up once. The chain uses TRBV2 and TRBJ1-1, with D perhaps matching TRBD1 (5 bases). CDR3 length: 15 amino acids. Trimming stripped 2 bases from V and 4 bases from J, with 14 bases between. CDR1 is SNHLY, CDR2 FYNNEI, per germline. The CDR3: CASSEFRRDGTEAFF. DNA for the CDR3: TGTGCCAGCAGTGAATTTCGTCGGGACGGCACTGAAGCTTTCTTT.

The rearrangement joins TRBV18 to TRBJ2-1, with D perhaps TRBD1 or TRBD2 (5 bases each). This CDR3 contains 14 residues. V was trimmed by 3 bases and J by 5 bases, leaving 11 bases between them. Germline loops: CDR1 KGHSH, CDR2 LQKENI. This CDR3 is CASSPRDADNEQFF. In DNA, the CDR3 is TGTGCCAGCTCACCTCGGGACGCCGACAATGAGCAGTTCTTC.

This chain joins TRBV11-2 and TRBJ2-6; D gene ambiguous. The CDR3 runs to 18 residues. With 5 bases removed from V and 1 base from J, the gap between germline ends came to 18 bases. Germline V gene lookup returns CDR1 SGHAT and CDR2 FQNNGV. The CDR3 sequence: CASSVIVGAGSGANVLTF. The CDR3 DNA reads as TGTGCCAGCAGCGTTATTGTGGGTGCTGGTTCTGGGGCCAACGTCCTGACTTTC.

This chain connects TRBV30 to TRBJ2-1; 7 nucleotides align to TRBD2. The CDR3 covers 16 residues. J was trimmed by 0 bases and V by 1 base; bases with no gene match: 6. Germline CDR1 reads GTSNPN; CDR2 reads SVGIG (reference sequence). The CDR3 sequence: CAWSALASPSYNEQFF. CDR3 in DNA: TGTGCCTGGAGTGCACTAGCGTCCCCCTCCTACAATGAGCAGTTCTTC.

The chain couples TRBV27 to TRBJ1-4; tentative D call: TRBD1 (5 bases). The germline CDR1 and CDR2 sequences are MNHEY and SMNVEV (reference sequence). The CDR3 consists of 15 residues. The ends were cut back, 8 bases at V and 2 bases at J, with 15 bases in the middle. Here the CDR3 DNA reads TGTGCCAGCTTCCCGGGGGGTACTACTAATGAAAAACTGTTTTTT. It encodes CASFPGGTTNEKLFF. Variable domain in full (rest from reference TRBV27 and TRBJ1-4): EAQVTQNPRYLITVTGKKLTVTCSQNMNHEYMSWYRQDPGLGLRQIYYSMNVEVTDKGDVPEGYKVSRKEKRNFPLILESPSPNQTSLYFCASFPGGTTNEKLFFGSGTQLSVL.

A note on this clone: Other DNA sequences in the sample encode the same CDR3. The V call is TRBV19, the J call TRBJ2-3, with 10 bases identical to TRBD2. This CDR3 contains 14 residues. Germline loops: CDR1 LNHDA, CDR2 SQIVND (reference sequence). The ends lost 6 bases at V and 2 bases at J; junction bases unmatched: 2. Here the CDR3 DNA reads TGTGCCAGTAGGCTAGCGGGGGACACAGATACGCAGTATTTT. Protein sequence: CASRLAGDTDTQYF. Looking up the rest from reference TRBV19 and TRBJ2-3 gives the full variable domain: DGGITQSPKYLFRKEGQNVTLSCEQNLNHDAMYWYRQDPGQGLRLIYYSQIVNDFQKGDIAEGYSVSREKKESFPLTVTSAQKNPTAFYLCASRLAGDTDTQYFGPGTRLTVL.

V and J are TRBV6-5 and TRBJ1-2; 7 bases agree with TRBD1. J gave up 8 bases and V 4 bases, and 16 bases lay outside the gene matches. Germline values: CDR1 MNHEY, CDR2 SVGAGI. The CDR3 consists of 16 residues. CDR3 DNA: TGTGCCAGCAGTTTCTATGCTACCGGGACAGAAAAGGGCTACACCTTC. Its translation is CASSFYATGTEKGYTF.

This chain connects TRBV6-2 or TRBV6-3 to TRBJ1-5, with D tentatively TRBD1 (5 bases). The CDR3 sequence is 17 residues long. Germline V gene sequence: CDR1 MNHEY, CDR2 SVGEGT. Deletions cut 2 bases from V and 0 bases from J, with 14 bases between. The CDR3 region is CASSYDGARYSNQPQHF. Written as DNA, the CDR3 is TGTGCCAGCAGTTACGACGGGGCCCGATATAGCAATCAGCCCCAGCATTTT.

The genes are TRBV3-1 (or the pseudogene TRBV3-2) and TRBJ2-6, with D hard to call. The CDR3 is made up of 19 amino acids. Trimming removed 0 bases from V and 0 bases from J, with 15 bases in between. The germline CDR1 and CDR2 sequences are LGHDT and YNNKEL (reference sequence). CDR3 region: CASSQDPVEEFSGANVLTF. In DNA form, the CDR3 reads TGTGCCAGCAGCCAAGATCCCGTTGAGGAGTTCTCTGGGGCCAACGTCCTGACTTTC.

The count of this clone is one. CDR3 residues: CACMGREYTGELFF. The DNA of the CDR3 is TGTGCCTGCATGGGGCGGGAGTATACCGGGGAGCTGTTTTTT. This chain joins TRBV30 and TRBJ2-2, with 7 positions matching TRBD2. V lost 6 bases to trimming and J lost 5 bases; unmatched junction nucleotides: 9. CDR1 is GTSNPN, CDR2 SVGIG, per germline (reference sequence). CDR3 length: 14 amino acids.

The gene calls are TRBV7-8 and TRBJ1-5; no clear D gene. This CDR3 has 14 amino acids. Per germline, CDR1 SGHVS and CDR2 FQNEAQ. V lost 5 bases, J lost 2 bases, and 10 bases lay in between. In nucleotides, the CDR3 is TGTGCCAGCAGCGTAGGGTCTGGCAATCAGCCCCAGCATTTT. Encoded protein: CASSVGSGNQPQHF.

This clone was seen once. V gene TRBV4-3 combines with J gene TRBJ1-2, with 12 bases aligning to TRBD1. With V trimmed by 3 bases and J by 4 bases, 9 bases remained unmatched. Germline lookup yields CDR1 LGHNA and CDR2 YSLEER. This CDR3 spans 17 amino acids. Here the CDR3 DNA reads TGCGCCAGCAGCCAGGCCGGGACAGGGGGCGGACCCTATGGCTACACCTTC. Translated, it gives CASSQAGTGGGPYGYTF.